Following are 5 T cell receptor beta chains from one sample sequenced in a study of shared clonotypes between healthy human individuals. Clones were sequenced by immunoSEQ multiplex PCR, and TCRdb holds only the in-frame ones, with some missing. The data contain approximately 440,000 clones, roughly three quarters of them singletons. The sequenced sample consisted of PBMCs. Every receptor here comes from a woman between 35 and 50 years old in good health. Some clones in this sample may be carry-over from other donors' samples.

The gene calls are TRBV7-6 and TRBJ2-3; 9 bases are a match to TRBD1. Trimming removed 1 base from V and 3 bases from J; junction bases left unmatched: 5. CDR1 and CDR2 from the germline V gene are SGHVS and FNYEAQ. The CDR3 is 16 residues long. Here the CDR3 reads CASSLVHRGRTDTQYF. The CDR3, as DNA: TGTGCCAGCAGCTTAGTGCACAGGGGGCGGACAGATACGCAGTATTTT. The whole variable domain, filled in from reference TRBV7-6 and TRBJ2-3, reads GAGVSQSPRYKVTKRGQDVALRCDPISGHVSLYWYRQALGQGPEFLTYFNYEAQQDKSGLPNDRFSAERPEGSISTLTIQRTEQRDSAMYRCASSLVHRGRTDTQYFGPGTRLTVL.

The chain links TRBV5-1 to TRBJ2-5; D gene unclear. TRBJ2-7 matches the DNA end more closely, so the J call is doubtful. The germline V gene encodes CDR1 SGHRS and CDR2 YFSETQ. This CDR3 region has 14 residues. Here the CDR3 DNA reads TGCGCCAGCAGCTTGGACGGGTTCTCCTACGAGCAGTACTTC. Amino acid sequence: CASSLDGFSYEQYF.

The chain is built from TRBV18 and TRBJ2-5, with 10 bases that match TRBD2. The germline V gene has CDR1 KGHSH and CDR2 LQKENI. CDR3 length: 16 amino acids. V gave up 1 base and J gave up 3 bases; unmatched junction bases: 5. CDR3: CASSPLAGGPEETQYF. CDR3 coding DNA: TGTGCCAGCTCACCACTAGCGGGAGGACCCGAAGAGACCCAGTACTTC. The complete variable domain, with remaining parts taken from reference TRBV18 and TRBJ2-5, reads NAGVMQNPRHLVRRRGQEARLRCSPMKGHSHVYWYRQLPEEGLKFMVYLQKENIIDESGMPKERFSAEFPKEGPSILRIQQVVRGDSAAYFCASSPLAGGPEETQYFGPGTRLLVL.

The rearrangement links TRBV18 to TRBJ2-3, with a possible D match to TRBD2 (6 bases). The germline gives CDR1 KGHSH, CDR2 LQKENI. The CDR3 length is 16 residues. V lost 2 bases and J 1 base, leaving 13 bases between the germline ends. The CDR3 nucleotides are TGTGCCAGCTCACCAGGGGGGAGGCGAGGCACAGATACGCAGTATTTT. This sequence encodes CASSPGGRRGTDTQYF. The variable domain in full, with the rest retrieved from reference TRBV18 and TRBJ2-3, is NAGVMQNPRHLVRRRGQEARLRCSPMKGHSHVYWYRQLPEEGLKFMVYLQKENIIDESGMPKERFSAEFPKEGPSILRIQQVVRGDSAAYFCASSPGGRRGTDTQYFGPGTRLTVL.

Of note for this clone: One base separates it from a far larger clone, so it is likely a read error. V and J are TRBV7-2 and TRBJ2-3; 12 bases fit TRBD2. The J segment lost 0 bases and the V segment lost 5 bases, leaving 9 bases of the junction unmatched. Germline CDR1 SGHTA, CDR2 FQGNSA. The CDR3 loop spans 18 amino acids. CDR3 sequence (DNA): TGTGCCAGCAGCCCCGTGCTAGCGGGAGGGCCCAGCACAGATACGCAGTATTTT. As protein: CASSPVLAGGPSTDTQYF. Full variable domain (missing parts from reference TRBV7-2 and TRBJ2-3): GAGVSQSPSNKVTEKGKDVELRCDPISGHTALYWYRQSLGQGLEFLIYFQGNSAPDKSGLPSDRFSAERTGGSVSTLTIQRTQQEDSAVYLCASSPVLAGGPSTDTQYFGPGTRLTVL.